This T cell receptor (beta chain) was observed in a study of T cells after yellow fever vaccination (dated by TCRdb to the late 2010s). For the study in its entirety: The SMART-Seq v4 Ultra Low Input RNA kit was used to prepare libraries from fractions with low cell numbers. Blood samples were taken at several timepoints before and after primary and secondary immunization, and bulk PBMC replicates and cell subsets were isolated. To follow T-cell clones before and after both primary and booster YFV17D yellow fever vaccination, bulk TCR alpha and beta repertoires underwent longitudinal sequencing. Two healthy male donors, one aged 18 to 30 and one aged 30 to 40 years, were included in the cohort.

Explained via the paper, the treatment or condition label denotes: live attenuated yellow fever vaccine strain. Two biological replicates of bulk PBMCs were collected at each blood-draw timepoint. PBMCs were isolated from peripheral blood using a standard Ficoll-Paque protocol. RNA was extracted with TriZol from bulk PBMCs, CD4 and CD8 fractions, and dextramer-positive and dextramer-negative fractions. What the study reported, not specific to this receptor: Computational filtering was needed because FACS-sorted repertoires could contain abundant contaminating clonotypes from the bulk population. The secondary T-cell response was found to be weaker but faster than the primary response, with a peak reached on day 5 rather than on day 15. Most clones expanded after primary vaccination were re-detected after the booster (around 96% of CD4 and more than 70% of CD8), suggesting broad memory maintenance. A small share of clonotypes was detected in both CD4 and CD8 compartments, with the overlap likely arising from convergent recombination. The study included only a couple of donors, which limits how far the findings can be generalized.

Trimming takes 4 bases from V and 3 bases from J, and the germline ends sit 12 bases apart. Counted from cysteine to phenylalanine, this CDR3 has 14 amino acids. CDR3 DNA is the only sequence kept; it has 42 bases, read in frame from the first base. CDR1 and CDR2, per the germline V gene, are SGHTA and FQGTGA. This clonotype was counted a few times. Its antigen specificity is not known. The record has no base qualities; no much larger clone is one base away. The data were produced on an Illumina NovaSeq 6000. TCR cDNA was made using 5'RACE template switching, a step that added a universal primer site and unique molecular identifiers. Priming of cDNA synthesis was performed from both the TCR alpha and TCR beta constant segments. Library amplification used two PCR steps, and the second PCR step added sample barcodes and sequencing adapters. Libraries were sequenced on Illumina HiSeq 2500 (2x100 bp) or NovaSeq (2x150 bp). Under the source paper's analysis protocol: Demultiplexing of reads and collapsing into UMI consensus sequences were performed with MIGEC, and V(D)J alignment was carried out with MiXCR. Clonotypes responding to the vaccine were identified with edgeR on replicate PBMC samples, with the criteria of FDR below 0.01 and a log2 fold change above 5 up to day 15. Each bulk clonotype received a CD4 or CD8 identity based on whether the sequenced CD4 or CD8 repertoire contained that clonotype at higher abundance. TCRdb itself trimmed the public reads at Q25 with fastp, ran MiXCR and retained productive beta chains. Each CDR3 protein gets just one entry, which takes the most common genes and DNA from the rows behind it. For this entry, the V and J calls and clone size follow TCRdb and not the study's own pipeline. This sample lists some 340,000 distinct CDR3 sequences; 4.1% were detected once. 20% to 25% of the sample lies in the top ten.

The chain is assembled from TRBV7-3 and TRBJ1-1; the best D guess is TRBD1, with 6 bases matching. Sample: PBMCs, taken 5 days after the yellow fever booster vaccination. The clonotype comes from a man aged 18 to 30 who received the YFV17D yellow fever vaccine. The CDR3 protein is CASSSNPGDTEAFF. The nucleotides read TGTGCCAGCAGCTCCAACCCAGGGGACACTGAAGCTTTCTTT.